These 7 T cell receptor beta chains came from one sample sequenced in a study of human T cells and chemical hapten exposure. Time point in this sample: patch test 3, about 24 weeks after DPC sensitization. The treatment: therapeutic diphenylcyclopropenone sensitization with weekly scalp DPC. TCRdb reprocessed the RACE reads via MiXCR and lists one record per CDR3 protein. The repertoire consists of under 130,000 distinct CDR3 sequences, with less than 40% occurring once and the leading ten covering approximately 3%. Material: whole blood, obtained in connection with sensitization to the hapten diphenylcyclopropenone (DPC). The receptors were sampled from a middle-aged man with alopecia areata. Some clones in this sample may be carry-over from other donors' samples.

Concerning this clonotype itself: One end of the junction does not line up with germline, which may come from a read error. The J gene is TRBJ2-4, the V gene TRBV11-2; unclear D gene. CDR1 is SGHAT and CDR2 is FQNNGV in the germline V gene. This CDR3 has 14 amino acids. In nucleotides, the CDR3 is TGTGCCAGCAGCTTAGATACGGACGCAAACATTCGGTACTTC. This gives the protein CASSLDTDANIRYF. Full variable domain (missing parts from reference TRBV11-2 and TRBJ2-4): EAGVAQSPRYKIIEKRQSVAFWCNPISGHATLYWYQQILGQGPKLLIQFQNNGVVDDSQLPKDRFSAERLKGVDSTLKIQPAKLEDSAVYLCASSLDTDANIRYFGAGTRLSVL.

In DNA, the CDR3 is TGCGCCAGCAGCTACGGGAACCAACAAGAGACCCAGTACTTC. Amino acids: CASSYGNQQETQYF. This chain joins TRBV5-1 and TRBJ2-5; D may be TRBD2 (5 bases). CDR3 size: 14 residues. Germline loops: CDR1 SGHRS, CDR2 YFSETQ. With 3 bases removed from V and 2 bases from J, the gap between germline ends came to 11 bases.

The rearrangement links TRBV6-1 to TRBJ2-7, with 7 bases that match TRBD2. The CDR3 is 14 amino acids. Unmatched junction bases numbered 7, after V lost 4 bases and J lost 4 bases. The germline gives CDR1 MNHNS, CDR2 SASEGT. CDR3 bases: TGTGCCAGCAGTGCCCTTGTAGCGGGTTACGAGCAGTACTTC. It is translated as CASSALVAGYEQYF.

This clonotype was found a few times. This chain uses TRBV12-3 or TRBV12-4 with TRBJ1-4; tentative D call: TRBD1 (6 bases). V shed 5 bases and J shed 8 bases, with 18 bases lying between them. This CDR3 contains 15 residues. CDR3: CASSPEGGAREKLFF. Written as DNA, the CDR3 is TGTGCCAGCAGTCCAGAGGGGGGGGCTAGGGAAAAACTGTTTTTT.

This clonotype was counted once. The CDR3 nucleotides read TGTGCCAGCAATGAGGGGAGCACAGATACGCAGTATTTT. Protein sequence: CASNEGSTDTQYF. This sequence joins TRBV6-2 or TRBV6-3 and TRBJ2-3; either TRBD1 or TRBD2 may supply D (5 bases each). Looked up from germline, CDR1 is MNHEY and CDR2 is SVGEGT. V was trimmed by 7 bases and J by 0 bases, leaving 8 bases between them. The CDR3 is made up of 13 amino acids.

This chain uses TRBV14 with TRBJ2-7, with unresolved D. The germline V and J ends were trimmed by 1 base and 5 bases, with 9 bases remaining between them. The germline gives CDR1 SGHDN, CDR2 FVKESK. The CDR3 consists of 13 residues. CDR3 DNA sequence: TGTGCCAGCAGCCAAGGGGTCTATAACGAGCAGTACGTC. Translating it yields CASSQGVYNEQYV.

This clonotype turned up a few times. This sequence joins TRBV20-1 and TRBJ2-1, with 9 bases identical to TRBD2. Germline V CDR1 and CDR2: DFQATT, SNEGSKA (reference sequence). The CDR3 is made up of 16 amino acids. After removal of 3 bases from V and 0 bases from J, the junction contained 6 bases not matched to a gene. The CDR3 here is CSASQLAGASYNEQFF. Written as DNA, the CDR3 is TGCAGTGCTAGCCAATTAGCGGGGGCCTCCTACAATGAGCAGTTCTTC.